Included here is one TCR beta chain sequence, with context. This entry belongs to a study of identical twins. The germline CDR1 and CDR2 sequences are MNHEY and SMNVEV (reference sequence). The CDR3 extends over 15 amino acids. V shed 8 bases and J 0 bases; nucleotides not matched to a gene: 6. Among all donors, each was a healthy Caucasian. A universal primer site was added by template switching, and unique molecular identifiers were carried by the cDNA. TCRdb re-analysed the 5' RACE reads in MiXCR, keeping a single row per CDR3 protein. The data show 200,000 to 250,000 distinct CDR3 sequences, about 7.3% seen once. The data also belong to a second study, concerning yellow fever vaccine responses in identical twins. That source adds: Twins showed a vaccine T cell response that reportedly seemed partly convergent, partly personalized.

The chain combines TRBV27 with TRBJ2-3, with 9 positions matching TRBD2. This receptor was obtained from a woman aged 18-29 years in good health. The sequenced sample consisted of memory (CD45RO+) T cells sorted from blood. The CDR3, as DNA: TGTGCCAGCTTAGCGGGGGTCTCTAGCACAGATACGCAGTATTTT. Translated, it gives CASLAGVSSTDTQYF.